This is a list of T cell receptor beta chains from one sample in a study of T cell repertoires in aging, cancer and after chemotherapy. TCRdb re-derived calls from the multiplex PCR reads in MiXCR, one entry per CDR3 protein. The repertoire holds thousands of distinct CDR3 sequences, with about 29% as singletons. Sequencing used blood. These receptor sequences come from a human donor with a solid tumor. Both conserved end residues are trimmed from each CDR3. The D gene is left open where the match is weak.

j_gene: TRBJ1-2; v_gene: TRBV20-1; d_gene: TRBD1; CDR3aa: SARTGGDGYT
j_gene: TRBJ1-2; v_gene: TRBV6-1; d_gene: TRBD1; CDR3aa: ASSEGGQGYGYT
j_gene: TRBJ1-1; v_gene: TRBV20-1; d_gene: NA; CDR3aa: SARANSNTEAF
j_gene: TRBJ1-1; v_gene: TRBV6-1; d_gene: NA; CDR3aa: ASSEAPFSNTEAF
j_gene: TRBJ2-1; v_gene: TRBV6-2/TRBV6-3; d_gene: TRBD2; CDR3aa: ASSPSGDYNEQF
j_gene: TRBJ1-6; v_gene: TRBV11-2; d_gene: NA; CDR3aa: ASSLASGDSPLH
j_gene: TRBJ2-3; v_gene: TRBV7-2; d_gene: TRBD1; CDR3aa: ASSRDREDTQY
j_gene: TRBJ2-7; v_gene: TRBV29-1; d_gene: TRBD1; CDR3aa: SAEGAGGGYEQY
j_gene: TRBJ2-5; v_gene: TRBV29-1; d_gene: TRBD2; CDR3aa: SVVGSGSQETQY
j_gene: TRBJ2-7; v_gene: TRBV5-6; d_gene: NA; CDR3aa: ASSLSTLKGYEQY
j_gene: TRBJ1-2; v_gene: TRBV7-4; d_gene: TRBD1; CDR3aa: ASSSTGGGNYGYT
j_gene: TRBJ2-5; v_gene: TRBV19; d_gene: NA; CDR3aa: ASSSSKRRGDETQY
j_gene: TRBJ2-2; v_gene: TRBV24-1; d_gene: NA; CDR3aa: ATSDSARELF
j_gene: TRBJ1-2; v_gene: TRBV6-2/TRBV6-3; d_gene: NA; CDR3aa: ASRTTRGYGYT
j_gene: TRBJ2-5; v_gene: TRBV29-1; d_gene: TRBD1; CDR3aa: SIQQGGQETQY
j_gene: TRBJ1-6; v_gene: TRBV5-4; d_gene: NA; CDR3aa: ASSLMGRENSPLH
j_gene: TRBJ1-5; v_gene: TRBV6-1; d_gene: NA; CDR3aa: ASGWDLNQPQH
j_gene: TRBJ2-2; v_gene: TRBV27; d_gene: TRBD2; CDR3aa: ASSLLVAGGGRAGELF
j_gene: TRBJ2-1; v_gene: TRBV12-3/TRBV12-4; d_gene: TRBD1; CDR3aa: ASSFDRGGSYNEQF
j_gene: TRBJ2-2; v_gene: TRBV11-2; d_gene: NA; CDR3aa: ASSLARGQGTGELF
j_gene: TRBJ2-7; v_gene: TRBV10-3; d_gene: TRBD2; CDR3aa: AISLLAGTSGEQY
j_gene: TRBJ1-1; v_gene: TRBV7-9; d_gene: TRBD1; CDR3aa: ASSEQGGTEAF
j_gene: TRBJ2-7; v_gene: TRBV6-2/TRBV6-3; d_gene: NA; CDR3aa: ASSRGAYEQY
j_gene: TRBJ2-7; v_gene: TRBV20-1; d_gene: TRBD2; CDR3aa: SAPGLAFSYEQY
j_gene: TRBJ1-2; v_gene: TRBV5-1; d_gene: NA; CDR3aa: ASSPLWVGGYT
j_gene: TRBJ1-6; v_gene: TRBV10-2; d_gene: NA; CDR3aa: ASHGRGSNSPLH
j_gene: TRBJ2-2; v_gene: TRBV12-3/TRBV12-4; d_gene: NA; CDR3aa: ASSPDPAGELF
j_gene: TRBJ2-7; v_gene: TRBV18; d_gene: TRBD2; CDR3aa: ASSPGTSGYEQY
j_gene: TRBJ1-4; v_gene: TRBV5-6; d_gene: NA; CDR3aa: ASSLRQARDEKLF
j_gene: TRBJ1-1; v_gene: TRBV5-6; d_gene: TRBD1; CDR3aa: ASSQARGRTEAF
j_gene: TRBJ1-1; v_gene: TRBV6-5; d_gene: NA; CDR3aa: ASRRQSATTEAF
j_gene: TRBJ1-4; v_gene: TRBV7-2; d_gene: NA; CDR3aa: ASSEVVGAPRKLF
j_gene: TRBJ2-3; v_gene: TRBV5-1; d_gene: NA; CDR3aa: ASRPGHLGSTDTQY
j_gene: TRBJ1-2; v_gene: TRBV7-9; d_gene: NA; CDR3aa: ASSQTGTVDGYT
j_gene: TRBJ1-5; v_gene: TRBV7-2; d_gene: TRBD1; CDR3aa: ASSWRAGGEEPQH
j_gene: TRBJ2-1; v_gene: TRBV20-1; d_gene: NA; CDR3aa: SARGAANSYNEQF
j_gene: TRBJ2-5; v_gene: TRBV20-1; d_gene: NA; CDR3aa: SASYSWKGETQY
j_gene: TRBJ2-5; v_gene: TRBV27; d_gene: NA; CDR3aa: ASSRYGGGETQY
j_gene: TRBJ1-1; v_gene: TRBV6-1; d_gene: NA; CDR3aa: ASSGTRNTEAF
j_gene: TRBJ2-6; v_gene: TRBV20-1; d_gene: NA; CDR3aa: SARVGGTGANVLT
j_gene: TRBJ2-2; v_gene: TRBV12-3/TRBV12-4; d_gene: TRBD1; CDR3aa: ASRRDRGPGELF
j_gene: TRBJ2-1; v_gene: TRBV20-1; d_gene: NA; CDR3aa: SATRRGSVSSEQF
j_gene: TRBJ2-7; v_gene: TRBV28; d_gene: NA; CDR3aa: ASMRRDEQY
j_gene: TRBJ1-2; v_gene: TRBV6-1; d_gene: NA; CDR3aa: ASSEESDQLANYGYT
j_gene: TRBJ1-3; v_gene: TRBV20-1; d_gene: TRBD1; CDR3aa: SARDPGQGSGNTIY
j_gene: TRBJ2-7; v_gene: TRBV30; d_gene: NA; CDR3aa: AWSRKGQGSLAGTAEQY
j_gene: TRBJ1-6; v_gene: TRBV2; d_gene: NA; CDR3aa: ASMGGGRSPLH
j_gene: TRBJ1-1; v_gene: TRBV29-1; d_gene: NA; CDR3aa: SVGTRQMNTEAF
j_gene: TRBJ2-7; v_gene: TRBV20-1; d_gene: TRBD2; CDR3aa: SARATSGLTYEQY